Listed below are T cell receptor beta chains from one sample, sequenced in a study of T cells after posttransplantation cyclophosphamide. Libraries were prepared by immunoSEQ multiplex PCR; TCRdb keeps only in-frame clonotypes and omits some of them. This repertoire holds 40,000 or so clones, and none appear only once. Material: PBMCs. The receptors shown here come from a man aged 25-45 years in good health and a related stem cell transplant donor. Each CDR3 is given with its conserved first and last residue. The D gene is left open where the match is weak.

v_gene	d_gene	j_gene	CDR3aa
TRBV6-1	TRBD2	TRBJ2-1	CASSGTSGGGPYNEQFF
TRBV11-3	TRBD2	TRBJ2-1	CASSPTSGGYNEQFF
TRBV28	TRBD1	TRBJ1-5	CASSFDRGHGNQPQHF
TRBV5-1	.	TRBJ2-4	CASREEGNKNIQYF
TRBV13	TRBD1	TRBJ2-2	CASSETGGARNTGELFF
TRBV9	TRBD2	TRBJ2-3	CASSVGLAGVVDTQYF
TRBV7-6	TRBD1	TRBJ2-7	CASSLDRGLSYEQYF
TRBV7-8	TRBD1	TRBJ2-1	CASSSDRGIYNEQFF
TRBV6-4	.	TRBJ1-1	CASSRQVNTEAFF
TRBV28	.	TRBJ1-5	CASSLGRGRDQPQHF
TRBV6-2/TRBV6-3	TRBD2	TRBJ2-5	CASSYKDLAGVLTETQYF
TRBV2	.	TRBJ1-1	CASSGRLQGNTEAFF
TRBV12-3/TRBV12-4	TRBD1	TRBJ2-3	CASSLRDRAKDTQYF
TRBV13	.	TRBJ2-7	CASSLGGASSYEQYF
TRBV29-1	TRBD1	TRBJ1-5	CSVGTGEDQPQHF
TRBV4-1	TRBD1	TRBJ1-5	CTSSPTGTENQPQHF
TRBV4-2	.	TRBJ2-3	CASSQVVGNTDTQYF
TRBV4-1	.	TRBJ1-5	CASSQDFRTSRNQPQHF
TRBV19	.	TRBJ2-3	CASSIGNRGAFTDTQYF
TRBV9	.	TRBJ2-7	CASSVATGAYGYHEQYF
TRBV6-5	.	TRBJ1-4	CASSLGALNEKLFF
TRBV19	TRBD1	TRBJ1-5	CASSSTGVNQPQHF
TRBV9	.	TRBJ2-7	CASSVEWGVNYEQYF
TRBV6-5	TRBD1	TRBJ2-1	CASSYGTGVEQFF
TRBV6-5	.	TRBJ1-5	CASSRGQYSNQPQHF
TRBV6-1	.	TRBJ2-1	CASSTQGYSYNEQFF
TRBV10-2	.	TRBJ2-2	CATRGDTLTGELFF
TRBV12-3/TRBV12-4	TRBD1	TRBJ1-1	CASSFFLRGTPTEAFF
TRBV2	TRBD1	TRBJ2-3	CASSSGQGADTQYF
TRBV6-5	.	TRBJ2-5	CASSYSGPEPQETQYF
TRBV11-2	.	TRBJ2-5	CASSLLGARRETQYF
TRBV7-9	.	TRBJ2-7	CASSLSDSYEQYF
TRBV11-2	.	TRBJ2-3	CASSLRGGSPDTQYF
TRBV5-6	.	TRBJ1-4	CASSLVPGLTNEKLFF
TRBV25-1	.	TRBJ1-1	CASSESGVVTEAFF
TRBV7-3	TRBD1	TRBJ1-1	CASSLMGTADEAFF
TRBV7-3	.	TRBJ2-7	CASSLTGLPSEQYF
TRBV4-2	.	TRBJ1-6	CASSQVQQGSPLHF
TRBV9	.	TRBJ2-5	CASSATVQETQYF
TRBV24-1	TRBD1	TRBJ1-1	CATSDSQGWAEAFF
TRBV5-1	TRBD2	TRBJ2-3	CASSFFGTSGGATDTQYF
TRBV25-1	.	TRBJ2-1	CASSEYGAGSNEQFF
TRBV19	TRBD2	TRBJ2-1	CASSIGTSPNEQFF
TRBV6-2/TRBV6-3	TRBD1	TRBJ1-1	CASSYSLGQGMNTEAFF
TRBV18	.	TRBJ1-4	CASSPPGRGSEKLFF
TRBV5-1	TRBD1	TRBJ1-1	CASSRDRGVPEAFF
TRBV10-1	TRBD1	TRBJ2-7	CASGAGTAPYEQYF
TRBV5-1	TRBD2	TRBJ2-2	CASSGTSGGAKTGELFF
TRBV7-9	.	TRBJ2-5	CASSLRGRGETQYF
TRBV6-5	.	TRBJ2-7	CASSYRSQGFYEQYF
TRBV19	.	TRBJ1-1	CASSRGPGLMNTEAFF
TRBV19	.	TRBJ1-5	CASSIFGRGGDQPQHF
TRBV6-2/TRBV6-3	TRBD1	TRBJ2-5	CASTRTGGSQETQYF
TRBV5-1	.	TRBJ2-3	CASRRGGQGDTQYF